One TCR beta chain is described in this entry. In the authors' methods: For nucleated cells, counts were estimated from reference gene primer amplification. The repertoire was sequenced with immunoSEQ multiplex PCR; TCRdb's copy has only in-frame clones and lacks some. V, J and clone size were drawn from that table, and D and trimming were deduced from the DNA. The data contain around 300,000 clones, roughly 90% of them singletons. The data were obtained in a study of blood T cell repertoires in COVID-19. Study summary: Acute-phase and convalescent COVID-19 samples originated in the United States, Italy and Spain. Nucleic acid was either cDNA or gDNA, and it came from T cells, B-cell-depleted T cells, or PBMCs.

Categorization into cohorts depended on clinical history that participants reported. This CDR3 has 14 amino acids. Between the trimmed V and J ends, which lost 2 bases and 4 bases, there was a span of 11 bases. CDR1 is SGHTA and CDR2 is FQGNSA in the germline V gene. This chain connects TRBV7-2 to TRBJ1-2, with unresolved D. The clonotype comes from a woman in her 30s who had recovered from COVID-19. Input material: PBMCs or T cells enriched from blood (not recorded which). DNA for the CDR3: TGTGCCAGCAGCTTAATGAGGGCTACCTATGGCTACACCTTC. Amino acids: CASSLMRATYGYTF.